The following is a T cell receptor beta chain sequence with its context. This entry comes from a study of cytomegalovirus exposure and HLA in healthy donors. The PCR made use of 60 Vbeta and 13 Jbeta primers. TCRdb keeps only in-frame clones here, not all; method: immunoSEQ multiplex PCR. The data hold some 190,000 clones, with about 90% observed a single time. Every donor was a healthy person donating bone marrow. V was clipped by 6 bases and J by 8 bases; unmatched bases: 10. The germline V gene has CDR1 LNHDA and CDR2 SQIVND (reference sequence). There are 16 residues in the CDR3. This clonotype was obtained from a boy between 2 and 10 years old in good health and CMV-seronegative. The rearrangement links TRBV19 to TRBJ2-1, with TRBD2 identical over 13 bases. The sample taken for sequencing was PBMCs. The CDR3: CASSRTSGRDYDEQFF. CDR3 bases: TGTGCCAGTAGCCGGACTAGCGGGAGAGATTACGATGAGCAGTTCTTC.